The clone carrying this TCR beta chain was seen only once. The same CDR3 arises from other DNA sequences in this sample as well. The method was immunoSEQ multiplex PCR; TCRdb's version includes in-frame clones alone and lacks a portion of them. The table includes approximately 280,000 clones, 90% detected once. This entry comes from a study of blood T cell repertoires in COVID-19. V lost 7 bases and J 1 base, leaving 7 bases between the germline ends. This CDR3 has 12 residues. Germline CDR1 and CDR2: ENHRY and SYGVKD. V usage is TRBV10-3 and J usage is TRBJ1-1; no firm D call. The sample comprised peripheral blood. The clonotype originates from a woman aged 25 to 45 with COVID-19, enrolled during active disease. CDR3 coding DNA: TGTGCCATCAAGGCAGGGAACACTGAAGCTTTCTTT. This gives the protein CAIKAGNTEAFF.